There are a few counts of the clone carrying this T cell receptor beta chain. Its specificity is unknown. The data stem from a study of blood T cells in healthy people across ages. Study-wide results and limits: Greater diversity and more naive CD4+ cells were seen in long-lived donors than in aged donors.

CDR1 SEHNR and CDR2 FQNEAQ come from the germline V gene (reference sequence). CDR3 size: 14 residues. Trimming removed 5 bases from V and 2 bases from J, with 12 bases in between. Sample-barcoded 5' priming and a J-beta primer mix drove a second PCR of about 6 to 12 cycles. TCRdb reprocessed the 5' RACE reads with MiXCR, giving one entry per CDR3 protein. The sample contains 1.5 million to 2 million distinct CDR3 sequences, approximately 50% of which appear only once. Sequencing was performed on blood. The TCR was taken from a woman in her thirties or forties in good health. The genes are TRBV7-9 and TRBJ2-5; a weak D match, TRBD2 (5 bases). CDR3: CASSVRDLQETQYF. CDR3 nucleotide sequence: TGTGCCAGCAGCGTACGGGATTTACAAGAGACCCAGTACTTC.